This is a list of T cell receptor beta chains from one sample in a study of CD8 T cells in ankylosing spondylitis. TCRdb re-derived calls from the 5' RACE reads in MiXCR, one entry per CDR3 protein. This sample has 670,000 or so distinct CDR3 sequences; about 20% occur once, and the top ten carry over 15%. Sequenced input: blood, either unsorted or a sorted T cell fraction (not recorded which). These TCRs come from a male donor with ankylosing spondylitis. CDR3s include the opening cysteine and the closing phenylalanine or tryptophan. The D gene is left open where the match is weak. Clone size is shown for a subset of rows, as once, few, many or a class of expanded clone.

>few|.|TRBJ2-1|TRBV7-3
CASSLTTLNEQFF
TGTGCCAGCAGCTTAACTACACTCAATGAGCAGTTCTTC
>few|.|TRBJ1-5|TRBV28
CASSSLRSAQHF
TGTGCCAGCAGTTCTCTTCGAAGTGCCCAGCATTTT
>.|.|TRBJ1-5|TRBV28
CASSPLGQASNQPQHF
TGTGCCAGCAGCCCTTTGGGGCAGGCTTCGAATCAGCCCCAGCATTTT
>.|.|TRBJ1-2|TRBV5-5
CASSFGQNNNYGYTF
TGTGCCAGCAGCTTCGGACAGAACAATAACTATGGCTACACCTTC
>few|.|TRBJ2-7|TRBV28
CASSLPRYEQYF
TGTGCCAGCAGTCTCCCCAGATACGAGCAGTACTTC
>few|TRBD1|TRBJ2-1|TRBV11-1
CASSEGSRPQGDEQFF
TGTGCCAGCAGCGAAGGGAGTCGGCCTCAGGGGGATGAGCAGTTCTTC
>.|.|TRBJ2-3|TRBV12-3/TRBV12-4
CASSILAGLADTQYF
TGTGCCAGCAGTATCTTGGCGGGTCTCGCAGATACGCAGTATTTT
>.|TRBD2|TRBJ2-1|TRBV29-1
CSVEGGEAGGPWRNEQFF
TGCAGCGTTGAAGGGGGGGAGGCGGGAGGGCCTTGGCGCAATGAGCAGTTCTTC
>many|TRBD1|TRBJ2-3|TRBV12-3/TRBV12-4
CASSASILGTGNTQYF
TGTGCCAGCAGTGCAAGTATCCTCGGGACAGGGAATACGCAGTATTTT
>.|.|TRBJ1-5|TRBV20-1
CSADRGTSDQPQHF
TGCAGTGCCGATAGGGGGACAAGCGATCAGCCCCAGCATTTT
>few|.|TRBJ2-3|TRBV12-3/TRBV12-4
CASSLYRRTDTQYF
TGTGCCAGCAGTTTATATAGGCGTACAGATACGCAGTATTTT
>few|TRBD2|TRBJ2-2|TRBV6-5
CASSYFSGKVGELFF
TGTGCCAGCAGTTACTTCAGCGGGAAGGTCGGGGAGCTGTTTTTT
>.|TRBD1|TRBJ2-7|TRBV4-2
CASSQDWGTGATYEQYF
TGTGCCAGCAGCCAAGATTGGGGGACAGGGGCTACCTACGAGCAGTACTTC
>.|.|TRBJ2-1|TRBV29-1
CSVGVYEQFF
TGCAGCGTTGGTGTCTACGAGCAGTTCTTC
>.|.|TRBJ1-3|TRBV4-2
CASSQEGYVGNTIYF
TGTGCCAGCAGCCAAGAGGGGTATGTTGGAAACACCATATATTTT
>.|TRBD1|TRBJ2-5|TRBV20-1
CSAREQGEVETQYF
TGCAGTGCTAGAGAGCAGGGGGAAGTAGAGACCCAGTACTTC
>.|.|TRBJ2-1|TRBV12-3/TRBV12-4
CASSSQGWNEQFF
TGTGCCAGCAGCTCCCAGGGTTGGAATGAGCAGTTCTTC
>.|.|TRBJ1-3|TRBV15
CATSRDYWKSSGNTIYF
TGTGCCACCAGCAGAGATTATTGGAAGAGCTCTGGAAACACCATATATTTT
>.|TRBD2|TRBJ2-7|TRBV12-3/TRBV12-4
CASRSGLAGPSYEQYF
TGTGCCAGCAGGTCGGGACTAGCGGGACCCTCCTACGAGCAGTACTTC